The present T cell receptor beta chain was sequenced within a study of read filtering for tumor transcriptome and immune sequencing. The library was built from around 0.4 ug RNA with molecular barcoded adaptors for alpha/delta and beta/gamma chains. TCRdb independently ran MiXCR on the reads; one entry per CDR3 protein. The top ten hold roughly a tenth of the sample, which has roughly 67,000 distinct CDR3 sequences, less than 20% seen once. Germline loops: CDR1 SGHDT, CDR2 YYEEEE. V lost 1 base to trimming and J lost 0 bases; unmatched junction nucleotides: 4. This CDR3 has 16 residues. This clonotype was counted ten times or more.

The chain carries TRBV5-6 and TRBJ2-3; the match to TRBD1 covers 8 bases. This TCR came from a donor at least 40 years old with multiple myeloma. Sequenced sample: a population of CD138-negative cells sorted from bone marrow. This chain's CDR3 is CASSLYQGASTDTQYF. The CDR3 coding sequence is TGTGCCAGCAGCTTGTATCAGGGGGCGAGCACAGATACGCAGTATTTT.